The 15 T cell receptor beta chains below all came from one sample that was sequenced in a study of cytomegalovirus exposure and HLA in healthy donors. The PCR made use of 60 Vbeta and 13 Jbeta primers. Assay used: immunoSEQ multiplex PCR; TCRdb lists only in-frame clones, some missing. The sample consists of around 130,000 clones, almost 85% of them appearing once. Sequencing was carried out using PBMCs. These receptors originate from a woman aged 18-29 years in good health and CMV-seronegative.

The chain has TRBV25-1 and TRBJ2-1; D possibly corresponds to TRBD1 (6 bases). The ends were cut back, 2 bases at V and 2 bases at J, with 19 bases in the middle. CDR1 is MGHDK, CDR2 SYGVNS, per germline. The CDR3 consists of 18 residues. The CDR3 here is CASSELGERGHTYNEQFF. The CDR3 bases are TGTGCCAGCAGTGAACTAGGAGAGAGGGGACATACCTACAATGAGCAGTTCTTC.

Note on this clone: The same CDR3 can be traced to other DNA sequences in this sample. V and J are TRBV9 and TRBJ2-7, with 7 nucleotides matching TRBD2. Germline V CDR1 and CDR2: SGDLS, YYNGEE. The J segment lost 1 base and the V segment lost 2 bases, leaving 3 bases of the junction unmatched. The CDR3 totals 14 residues. CDR3 in DNA: TGTGCCAGCAGCGTGGCTAGCGGTTCCTACGAGCAGTACTTC. As protein: CASSVASGSYEQYF.

The J gene is TRBJ1-4, the V gene TRBV7-2; possibly TRBD1 for D (5 bases). The CDR3 covers 16 residues. Germline V gene data show CDR1 as SGHTA and CDR2 as FQGNSA. Trimming removed 5 bases from V and 2 bases from J, with 15 bases in between. The CDR3 region is CASSPKQGFTNEKLFF. The CDR3, as DNA: TGTGCCAGCAGCCCAAAGCAGGGTTTTACTAATGAAAAACTGTTTTTT. Filled out from reference TRBV7-2 and TRBJ1-4, the complete variable domain reads GAGVSQSPSNKVTEKGKDVELRCDPISGHTALYWYRQSLGQGLEFLIYFQGNSAPDKSGLPSDRFSAERTGGSVSTLTIQRTQQEDSAVYLCASSPKQGFTNEKLFFGSGTQLSVL.

V usage is TRBV7-2 and J usage is TRBJ2-7; D might be TRBD2 (6 bases). The CDR3 extends over 15 amino acids. Trimming stripped 5 bases from V and 2 bases from J, with 16 bases between. Germline V gene lookup returns CDR1 SGHTA and CDR2 FQGNSA. In DNA form, the CDR3 reads TGTGCCAGCAGCGCCGGGGGAAAGCCTACCTACGAGCAGTACTTC. It encodes CASSAGGKPTYEQYF. The whole variable domain, filled in from reference TRBV7-2 and TRBJ2-7, reads GAGVSQSPSNKVTEKGKDVELRCDPISGHTALYWYRQSLGQGLEFLIYFQGNSAPDKSGLPSDRFSAERTGGSVSTLTIQRTQQEDSAVYLCASSAGGKPTYEQYFGPGTRLTVT.

The genes are TRBV19 and TRBJ1-1; 11 bases fit TRBD1. Germline assignment: CDR1 LNHDA and CDR2 SQIVND (reference sequence). The CDR3 sequence is 17 residues long. Trimming took 2 bases from V and 5 from J; bases not matched to a gene: 10. Written as DNA, the CDR3 is TGTGCCAGTAGTATACGACCGGGACAGGGGGGGAATACTGAAGCTTTCTTT. Its translation: CASSIRPGQGGNTEAFF.

The chain carries TRBV27 and TRBJ2-7, with D maybe TRBD1 (6 bases). The CDR3 sequence is 14 residues long. The V and J ends lost 6 bases and 1 base respectively, with 13 bases between them. Germline lookup yields CDR1 MNHEY and CDR2 SMNVEV (reference sequence). Here the CDR3 DNA reads TGTGCCAGCAGCTCCCTGGACAGTTCCTACGAGCAGTACTTC. Its translation is CASSSLDSSYEQYF.

This rearrangement joins TRBV4-2 to TRBJ2-7; the match to TRBD2 covers 10 bases. Losses at the gene ends were 1 base for V and 7 bases for J; bases not matched to a gene: 10. The CDR3 is 16 residues long. The germline V gene encodes CDR1 LGHNA and CDR2 YNFKEQ. The CDR3 sequence: CASSQVDGDSGGEQYF. Written as DNA, the CDR3 is TGTGCCAGCAGCCAAGTGGACGGGGATAGCGGGGGGGAGCAGTACTTC.

V and J are TRBV5-6 and TRBJ1-1; TRBD1 is a possible D gene (6 bases). The V end was cut by 1 base, the J end by 0 bases, with 16 bases between. CDR3 length equals 17 residues. The V gene's germline CDR1 is SGHDT and CDR2 YYEEEE. The CDR3 sequence is CASSLPVGAPLNTEAFF. CDR3 nucleotide sequence: TGTGCCAGCAGCTTGCCTGTGGGGGCTCCTCTGAACACTGAAGCTTTCTTT.

The genes are TRBV27 and TRBJ2-2, with 7 bases fitting TRBD1. There are 16 residues in the CDR3. Germline loops: CDR1 MNHEY, CDR2 SMNVEV (reference sequence). The V segment lost 3 bases and the J segment 3 bases; nucleotides outside the gene matches: 7. CDR3 amino acids: CASSLVTGWDTGELFF. The CDR3 coding sequence is TGTGCCAGCAGTTTGGTGACAGGGTGGGACACCGGGGAGCTGTTTTTT.

The chain links TRBV11-2 to TRBJ1-4; TRBD1 matches 9 bases. The CDR3 runs 14 residues. Germline V CDR1 and CDR2: SGHAT, FQNNGV. V lost 5 bases, J lost 4 bases, and 2 bases stayed unmatched. The chain's CDR3 is CASSGTGLNEKLFF. In nucleotides, the CDR3 is TGTGCCAGCAGCGGGACAGGGCTTAATGAAAAACTGTTTTTT.

The chain uses TRBV7-9 and TRBJ1-1; maybe TRBD1 (5 bases). With 5 bases removed from V and 0 bases from J, the gap between germline ends came to 19 bases. Germline CDR1 is SEHNR and CDR2 is FQNEAQ (reference sequence). The CDR3 has 17 amino acids. CDR3: CASSRRQWAGMNTEAFF. CDR3 nucleotide sequence: TGTGCCAGCAGCCGTCGACAGTGGGCAGGGATGAACACTGAAGCTTTCTTT. Full variable domain (rest looked up from reference TRBV7-9 and TRBJ1-1): DTGVSQNPRHKITKRGQNVTFRCDPISEHNRLYWYRQTLGQGPEFLTYFQNEAQLEKSRLLSDRFSAERPKGSFSTLEIQRTEQGDSAMYLCASSRRQWAGMNTEAFFGQGTRLTVV.

V usage is TRBV5-1 and J usage is TRBJ1-1; D unclear. The CDR3 is 13 residues long. Germline CDR1 reads SGHRS; CDR2 reads YFSETQ. Deletions cut 3 bases from V and 4 bases from J, with 10 bases between. CDR3 DNA: TGCGCCAGCAGCTCTGCGGAGGGCACTGAAGCTTTCTTT. It encodes CASSSAEGTEAFF.

The chain is built from TRBV27 and TRBJ2-2; D remains ambiguous. Germline loops: CDR1 MNHEY, CDR2 SMNVEV (reference sequence). The CDR3 totals 16 residues. V lost 3 bases, J lost 1 base, and 12 bases lay in between. The CDR3 sequence: CASSFRPGLNTGELFF. In nucleotides, the CDR3 is TGTGCCAGCAGTTTCCGTCCCGGGTTGAACACCGGGGAGCTGTTTTTT.

The genes are TRBV5-1 and TRBJ2-7; D is perhaps TRBD1 (6 bases). Trimming removed 4 bases from V and 5 bases from J, with 13 bases in between. The germline gives CDR1 SGHRS, CDR2 YFSETQ. CDR3 length: 13 amino acids. The CDR3 reads CASSPQGYHEQYF. The CDR3 DNA reads TGCGCCAGCAGCCCACAGGGATACCACGAGCAGTACTTC.

The V gene is TRBV6-6, the J gene TRBJ2-7, with 10 bases that match TRBD2. The CDR3 runs 15 residues. The germline V gene has CDR1 MNHNY and CDR2 SVGAGI (reference sequence). Losses at the gene ends were 4 bases for V and 2 bases for J; bases not matched to a gene: 5. The CDR3 region has the DNA TGTGCCAGCAGTTCGCCTAGCGGGGGTACCTACGAGCAGTACTTC. Translation gives CASSSPSGGTYEQYF.